The T cell receptor beta chain described here comes from a study of neurological immune-mediated disorders. 5'RACE with 10-nucleotide random UMIs produced the cDNA. TCRdb ran MiXCR on the 5' RACE reads and lists one entry per CDR3 protein. The table includes over 13,000 distinct CDR3 sequences, more than 9% detected once. The unsorted libraries were generated from a total of 2 million PBMCs, which had been stored in RNAlater at -80 C. The V gene lost 0 bases and the J gene lost 1 base, with 6 bases spanning the gap. CDR1 is SEHNR, CDR2 FQNEAQ, per germline (reference sequence). The CDR3 is made up of 14 amino acids. Many counts were recorded for this clonotype.

The sequenced sample was PBMCs. The chain combines TRBV7-9 with TRBJ1-1; no clear D gene. The sequence was collected from a middle-aged woman in good health. The DNA of the CDR3 is TGTGCCAGCAGCTTAGCCTTGGGGAACACTGAAGCTTTCTTT. This translates into CASSLALGNTEAFF.